The 7 T cell receptor beta chains reported below all come from one sample, sequenced in a study of spatial heterogeneity in lung cancer. These receptors' targets are unknown. Time point reported: sample taken at primary tumor resection. TCRdb analysed the 5' RACE reads with MiXCR anew, one entry per CDR3 protein. The sample lists around 3,000 distinct CDR3 sequences; about 6.8% were seen once. Study conclusions and caveats: Within tumors, counts of expanded alpha and beta TCRs tracked tumor mutation counts.

The sample here was lung tumor tissue, taken at surgery. The source is a male donor with early-stage non-small cell lung cancer.

By its share, this clonotype is medium-sized. A library made for alpha chains picked up this beta chain off target, so its size means little. The chain joins TRBV28 to TRBJ1-2; D unresolved. This CDR3 spans 15 amino acids. Trimming stripped 4 bases from V and 3 bases from J, with 15 bases between. The germline V gene has CDR1 MDHEN and CDR2 SYDVKM. CDR3 nucleotide sequence: TGTGCCAGCAGTTACCCCGGTGGGGAGGACTATGGCTACACCTTC. Protein: CASSYPGGEDYGYTF.

Sample share makes this clonotype large (0.1 to 1%). Because the library targeted alpha chains, this beta chain is an off-target read whose size means little. The chain has TRBV7-2 and TRBJ2-3, with D possibly TRBD2 on 6 matching bases. The CDR3 extends over 16 amino acids. V lost 5 bases, J lost 0 bases, and 15 bases lay in between. Germline-derived CDR1 and CDR2 are SGHTA and FQGNSA. The CDR3 here is CASSRSFAGSTDTQYF. CDR3 nucleotide sequence: TGTGCCAGCAGCCGTTCATTTGCGGGGAGCACAGATACGCAGTATTTT. Full variable domain (missing parts from reference TRBV7-2 and TRBJ2-3): GAGVSQSPSNKVTEKGKDVELRCDPISGHTALYWYRQSLGQGLEFLIYFQGNSAPDKSGLPSDRFSAERTGGSVSTLTIQRTQQEDSAVYLCASSRSFAGSTDTQYFGPGTRLTVL.

Concerning this clonotype itself: This beta chain appears as a stray read in a library generated for alpha chains; its size is not informative. The V and J genes are TRBV9 and TRBJ2-3, with 12 bases lining up with TRBD2. CDR3 size: 17 residues. Trimming at V came to 4 bases and at J to 3 bases, leaving 9 bases not matched to a gene. Germline CDR1 is SGDLS and CDR2 is YYNGEE. CDR3 in amino acids: CASSLKGLAGRTDTQYF. The CDR3 DNA reads TGTGCCAGCAGCCTAAAAGGACTAGCGGGACGAACAGATACGCAGTATTTT. The full variable domain, rest sourced from reference TRBV9 and TRBJ2-3, is DSGVTQTPKHLITATGQRVTLRCSPRSGDLSVYWYQQSLDQGLQFLIQYYNGEERAKGNILERFSAQQFPDLHSELNLSSLELGDSALYFCASSLKGLAGRTDTQYFGPGTRLTVL.

This clonotype was recorded many times. Within a library made for alpha chains, this beta chain is off target, and its count is uninformative. The chain recombines TRBV2 with TRBJ2-3; D may be TRBD1 (6 bases). The CDR3 is made up of 17 amino acids. The V end lost 5 bases, the J end lost 2 bases, and 20 bases lay between the germline ends. Germline-derived CDR1 and CDR2 are SNHLY and FYNNEI. The CDR3 DNA sequence: TGTGCCAGCAGTATAGGGCCAGGACAGATATTCACAGATACGCAGTATTTT. This codes for CASSIGPGQIFTDTQYF.

By frequency in the sample, this clonotype is medium-sized. With the library built for alpha chains, this beta chain is off target and its frequency is not meaningful. The chain is built from TRBV28 and TRBJ2-1; D might be TRBD1 (5 bases). There are 15 residues in the CDR3. The V end was cut by 2 bases, the J end by 9 bases, with 17 bases between. In germline, CDR1 is MDHEN, CDR2 SYDVKM. This CDR3 is CASSLIAPGLVEQFF. In DNA form, the CDR3 reads TGTGCCAGCAGTTTAATTGCGCCAGGGCTGGTTGAGCAGTTCTTC. Variable domain in full (rest from reference TRBV28 and TRBJ2-1): DVKVTQSSRYLVKRTGEKVFLECVQDMDHENMFWYRQDPGLGLRLIYFSYDVKMKEKGDIPEGYSVSREKKERFSLILESASTNQTSMYLCASSLIAPGLVEQFFGPGTRLTVL.

As regards this clonotype: This beta chain appears as a stray read in a library generated for alpha chains; its size is not informative. J is TRBJ1-2 and V is TRBV20-1; 10 nucleotides agree with TRBD1. V shed 6 bases and J 1 base; nucleotides not matched to a gene: 11. Per germline, CDR1 DFQATT and CDR2 SNEGSKA (reference sequence). The CDR3 length is 16 residues. CDR3 nucleotides: TGCAGTGCGCTCCGACAGGGACAGGGGCATAACTATGGCTACACCTTC. Protein product: CSALRQGQGHNYGYTF.

This clonotype rates as medium-sized. In a library made to pick up alpha chains, this beta chain is a stray read with a size that means little. The V and J genes are TRBV7-2 and TRBJ2-6, with TRBD2 as a possible D gene (6 bases). V lost 3 bases, J lost 0 bases, and 15 bases lay in between. Germline V gene data show CDR1 as SGHTA and CDR2 as FQGNSA. CDR3 length equals 18 residues. This chain's CDR3 is CASSFSGGGFSGANVLTF. In DNA, the CDR3 is TGTGCCAGCAGCTTTTCCGGGGGAGGATTCTCTGGGGCCAACGTCCTGACTTTC.